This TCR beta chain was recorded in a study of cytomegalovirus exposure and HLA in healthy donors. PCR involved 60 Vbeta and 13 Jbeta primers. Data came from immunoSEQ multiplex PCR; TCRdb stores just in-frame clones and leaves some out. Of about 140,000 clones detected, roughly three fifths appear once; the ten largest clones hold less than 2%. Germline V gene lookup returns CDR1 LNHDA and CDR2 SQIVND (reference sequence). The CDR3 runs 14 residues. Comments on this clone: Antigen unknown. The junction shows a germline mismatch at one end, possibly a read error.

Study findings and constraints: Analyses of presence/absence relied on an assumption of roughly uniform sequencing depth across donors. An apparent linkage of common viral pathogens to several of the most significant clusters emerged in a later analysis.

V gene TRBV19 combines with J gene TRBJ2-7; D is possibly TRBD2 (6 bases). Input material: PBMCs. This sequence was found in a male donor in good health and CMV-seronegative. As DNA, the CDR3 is TGTGCCAGTAGTACACTCAGGGAGGCCTACGGGCAGTACTTC. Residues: CASSTLREAYGQYF.